This passage covers 18 T cell receptor beta chains from one sample sequenced in a study of CD8 T cells in Susac syndrome. RNA amounts of roughly 0.5 to 1 ug underwent reverse transcription with random hexamers. TCRdb ran MiXCR on the immunoSEQ multiplex PCR reads and lists one entry per CDR3 protein. The repertoire holds 95,000 to 150,000 distinct CDR3 sequences, with about 94% as singletons. Specimen: CD8+ T cells from PBMCs. The receptors were sampled from a human donor with Susac syndrome.

J is TRBJ2-3 and V is TRBV29-1; D tentatively reads TRBD1 or TRBD2 (5 bases each). In germline, CDR1 is SQVTM, CDR2 ANQGSEA. The V end lost 7 bases, the J end lost 2 bases, and 10 bases lay between the germline ends. There are 12 residues in the CDR3. The CDR3 here is CSGGEITDTQYF. CDR3 sequence (DNA): TGCAGCGGAGGGGAGATCACAGATACGCAGTATTTT.

The chain links TRBV9 to TRBJ2-7; a possible D gene is TRBD2 (6 bases). Germline CDR1 and CDR2: SGDLS and YYNGEE. With 4 bases removed from V and 0 bases from J, the gap between germline ends came to 17 bases. The CDR3 runs to 16 residues. The CDR3 nucleotides are TGTGCCAGCAGCCCCCTCATGGAGGGTGTCTCCTACGAGCAGTACTTC. Residues: CASSPLMEGVSYEQYF.

A few counts support this clonotype. The chain is built from TRBV9 and TRBJ2-3; D perhaps matches TRBD2 (6 bases). Trimming left V 5 bases short and J 0 bases short, with 7 bases between. Germline CDR1 reads SGDLS; CDR2 reads YYNGEE. This CDR3 spans 13 amino acids. The CDR3 is CASSGGSTDTQYF. The CDR3 DNA reads TGTGCCAGCAGTGGGGGGAGCACAGATACGCAGTATTTT.

This rearrangement joins TRBV19 to TRBJ1-1; TRBD1 might be the D (5 bases). The CDR3 contains 13 residues. CDR1 is LNHDA and CDR2 is SQIVND in the germline V gene (reference sequence). Trimming left V 1 base short and J 5 bases short, with 8 bases between. The CDR3 DNA sequence: TGTGCCAGTAGTATAGGTGGGGGTACTGAAGCTTTCTTT. This encodes CASSIGGGTEAFF.

The rearrangement links TRBV7-8 to TRBJ2-7, with D hard to call. Trimming removed 2 bases from V and 6 bases from J, with 20 bases in between. CDR3 size: 16 residues. Germline CDR1 is SGHVS and CDR2 is FQNEAQ. In nucleotides, the CDR3 is TGTGCCAGCAGCTTATCCCCCCACAGTGCGGTTGGCGAGCAGTACTTC. Protein sequence: CASSLSPHSAVGEQYF. Full variable domain (remainder filled in from reference TRBV7-8 and TRBJ2-7): GAGVSQSPRYKVAKRGQDVALRCDPISGHVSLFWYQQALGQGPEFLTYFQNEAQLDKSGLPSDRFFAERPEGSVSTLKIQRTQQEDSAVYLCASSLSPHSAVGEQYFGPGTRLTVT.

CDR3 DNA: TGTGCCAGCAGTCCCCCTTCGGGCGAGACCCAGTACTTC. It is translated as CASSPPSGETQYF. This sequence joins TRBV12-3 or TRBV12-4 and TRBJ2-5; D is uncertain. Trimming removed 5 bases from V and 5 bases from J, with 12 bases in between. The length of the CDR3 is 13 residues.

V and J are TRBV12-3 or TRBV12-4 and TRBJ2-7; a possible D gene is TRBD2 (5 bases). The V end was cut by 5 bases, the J end by 6 bases, with 8 bases between. The CDR3 spans 11 residues. The CDR3 spells CASSRDFEQYF. In DNA, the CDR3 is TGTGCCAGCAGTCGGGATTTCGAGCAGTACTTC.

The genes are TRBV19 and TRBJ2-5, with D perhaps TRBD1 or TRBD2 (6 bases each). CDR1 and CDR2 (germline): LNHDA, SQIVND (reference sequence). This CDR3 has 15 residues. Deletions cut 5 bases from V and 1 base from J, with 14 bases between. CDR3 DNA: TGTGCCAGTAGTCCGGGGGCCCGAACCCAAGAGACCCAGTACTTC. The encoded protein is CASSPGARTQETQYF. Combining the CDR3 with reference TRBV19 and TRBJ2-5 gives the whole variable domain DGGITQSPKYLFRKEGQNVTLSCEQNLNHDAMYWYRQDPGQGLRLIYYSQIVNDFQKGDIAEGYSVSREKKESFPLTVTSAQKNPTAFYLCASSPGARTQETQYFGPGTRLLVL.

This clonotype was observed once. The chain uses TRBV9 and TRBJ2-4, with a weak D call TRBD1 (5 bases). Germline CDR1 is SGDLS and CDR2 is YYNGEE. The CDR3 runs to 16 residues. The V end lost 4 bases, the J end lost 5 bases, and 19 bases lay between the germline ends. This CDR3 reads CASSPDGALGQNIQYF. The DNA for the CDR3 is TGTGCCAGCAGCCCCGATGGGGCACTCGGGCAAAACATTCAGTACTTC.

This chain joins TRBV25-1 and TRBJ1-2; D might be TRBD1 (6 bases). Between the trimmed V and J ends, which lost 1 base and 3 bases, there was a span of 12 bases. Germline V gene data show CDR1 as MGHDK and CDR2 as SYGVNS. This CDR3 region has 15 residues. CDR3 sequence: CASSEWSGVHYGYTF. For the CDR3, the DNA is TGTGCCAGCAGTGAATGGTCAGGGGTGCACTATGGCTACACCTTC.

The rearrangement links TRBV7-9 to TRBJ2-1, with 8 bases that match TRBD1. The germline CDR1 and CDR2 sequences are SEHNR and FQNEAQ (reference sequence). This CDR3 comprises 15 residues. With V trimmed by 4 bases and J by 0 bases, 2 bases remained unmatched. DNA for the CDR3: TGTGCCAGCAGCTCACAGGGGGACTCCTACAATGAGCAGTTCTTC. It codes for CASSSQGDSYNEQFF.

The chain combines TRBV27 with TRBJ2-7; the match to TRBD2 covers 9 bases. CDR3 length: 15 amino acids. In germline, CDR1 is MNHEY, CDR2 SMNVEV (reference sequence). J lost 4 bases, V lost 5 bases, and 9 bases had no gene match. DNA for the CDR3: TGTGCCAGCAGTAACTTGCGGGGGGGGCCATACGAGCAGTACTTC. Its protein is CASSNLRGGPYEQYF.

This rearrangement joins TRBV3-1 to TRBJ1-1; D ambiguous. Trimming left V 0 bases short and J 4 bases short, with 12 bases between. The CDR3 contains 15 residues. Germline CDR1 LGHDT, CDR2 YNNKEL (reference sequence). For the CDR3, the DNA is TGTGCCAGCAGCCAAGATTTAGCCCCAGCCACTGAAGCTTTCTTT. Its translation is CASSQDLAPATEAFF.

The chain couples TRBV7-9 to TRBJ2-7; no clear D. This CDR3 has 12 amino acids. Germline values: CDR1 SEHNR, CDR2 FQNEAQ (reference sequence). The V end was cut by 6 bases, the J end by 0 bases, with 6 bases between. The CDR3: CASRGISYEQYF. Written as DNA, the CDR3 is TGTGCCAGCAGGGGGATCTCCTACGAGCAGTACTTC.

This clonotype was counted only a few times. Mismatch with germline at one junction end may stem from a read error. The J gene is TRBJ2-7, the V gene TRBV4-1; TRBD1 agrees at 9 bases. The CDR3 is 15 residues long. Germline V gives CDR1 MGHRA, CDR2 YSYEKL. As DNA, the CDR3 is TGTGCCAGCAGCCACCCGGGACAGGGAGCTTACGAGCAGTACTTC. It specifies CASSHPGQGAYEQYF.

This chain links TRBV29-1 with TRBJ1-1; TRBD1 matches at 8 bases. CDR1 is SQVTM, CDR2 ANQGSEA, per germline. Trimming removed 7 bases from V and 4 bases from J; junction bases left unmatched: 5. The CDR3 is made up of 12 amino acids. CDR3 bases: TGCAGCGGAACAGGGGGGGGCACTGAAGCTTTCTTT. Its translation is CSGTGGGTEAFF.

In its sample, this clonotype was seen once. The chain is built from TRBV20-1 and TRBJ2-3, with TRBD1 as a possible D gene (5 bases). V dropped 0 bases and J dropped 1 base, with 14 bases sitting between them. The CDR3 has 16 amino acids. Per germline, CDR1 DFQATT and CDR2 SNEGSKA (reference sequence). CDR3 DNA: TGCAGTGCTAGAGATATTGGCAGGGATGGCACAGATACGCAGTATTTT. Amino acids: CSARDIGRDGTDTQYF.

V is TRBV5-1 and J is TRBJ2-5, with a possible D match to TRBD2 (5 bases). CDR1 SGHRS and CDR2 YFSETQ come from the germline V gene. CDR3 length equals 16 residues. With 1 base removed from V and 1 base from J, the gap between germline ends came to 14 bases. In DNA, the CDR3 is TGCGCCAGCAGCTTGATTGTTGCGGGCCCCCAAGAGACCCAGTACTTC. Encoded protein: CASSLIVAGPQETQYF.